This T cell receptor (beta chain) came from a study of post-analysis software for immune sequencing data. Study at large: The study covered relapsing-remitting, secondary progressive and progressive-relapsing courses of multiple sclerosis.

Unique molecular identifiers were present in the TCR beta cDNA libraries. TCRdb re-derived calls from the PCR reads in MiXCR, one entry per CDR3 protein. The sample carries about 820,000 distinct CDR3 sequences, approximately 53% recorded once. Germline assignment: CDR1 DFQATT and CDR2 SNEGSKA (reference sequence). The CDR3 consists of 12 residues. The V end was cut by 2 bases, the J end by 9 bases, with 11 bases between. Study-wide findings and caveats: TRBV5-6, TRBV5-1 and TRBV20-1 belonged to a set of roughly five TRBV segments that were more frequent in patients than controls. Controls had significantly higher normalized Chao1 diversity than multiple sclerosis patients. Same-batch preparations were strongly co-clustered by F measure.

Note on this clonotype: Its antigen is not identified.

This sequence originates from a girl between 10 and 17 years old with multiple sclerosis. The sample was blood. This chain connects TRBV20-1 to TRBJ2-1; TRBD2 is a possible D gene (5 bases). This CDR3 is CSARWPSGEQFF. The CDR3 region has the DNA TGCAGTGCTAGATGGCCGAGCGGTGAGCAGTTCTTC.